Described below is a single TCR beta chain sequence and its context. As originally analysed: Cell counts per sample came from amplifying reference gene primers. TCRdb's copy holds only in-frame clones and misses some; the assay was immunoSEQ multiplex PCR. V and J calls and clone size are as listed in that table; D and trimming were resolved from the DNA. The table has around 27,000 clones, about 94% seen once; the top ten hold 4% to 5%. This specimen comes from a study of blood T cell repertoires in COVID-19. Study details: Specimens from acute and convalescent COVID-19 originated in the United States, Italy and Spain. From T cells, B-cell-depleted T cells, or PBMCs came the material, which was cDNA or gDNA.

Sequencing was done on a sample of peripheral blood. The clonotype originates from a human donor with active COVID-19. The donor label of this sample is uncertain.

The CDR3 coding sequence is TGCGCCAGCAGCCAAGGACAGGACAGGGTAGCTGAAGCTTTCTTT. Translation gives CASSQGQDRVAEAFF. The chain carries TRBV4-1 and TRBJ1-1; the match to TRBD1 covers 8 bases. The CDR3 loop spans 15 amino acids. Germline CDR1 is MGHRA and CDR2 is YSYEKL. V lost 1 base, J lost 6 bases, and 7 bases stayed unmatched.